The rows below give T cell receptor beta chains drawn from one sample of a study of T cell repertoires in cytomegalovirus infection. The antigens for these receptors are not known. TCRdb analysed the reads with MiXCR anew, one entry per CDR3 protein. This sample has a few hundred thousand distinct CDR3 sequences, with 40% found just once. Sample: cultured PBMCs, taken from culture after CMV antigen stimulation. The receptors derive from a human donor in good health (CMV status not recorded). Some clones in this sample may be carry-over from other donors' samples. CDR3s include the opening cysteine and the closing phenylalanine or tryptophan. The order of the fields is V gene, J gene, clone size, D gene, CDR3 protein, CDR3 DNA. D genes are given only for firm matches. The size entry is marked missing in some rows and otherwise reads once, few, many or a size class.

>TRBV7-2|TRBJ2-7|many|TRBD2
CASSPQPMGLAGFRTSYEQYF
TGTGCCAGCAGCCCCCAACCGATGGGACTAGCGGGATTTAGGACCTCCTACGAGCAGTACTTC
>TRBV18|TRBJ2-1|once|TRBD2
CASSHGGDNEQFF
TGTGCCAGCTCACACGGGGGGGACAATGAGCAGTTCTTC
>TRBV7-2|TRBJ1-1|many|NA
CASSRIPNTEAFF
TGTGCCAGCAGCCGCATTCCTAACACTGAAGCTTTCTTT
>TRBV7-6|TRBJ1-6|NA|TRBD1
CASSAGQGNNSPLHF
TGTGCCAGCAGCGCGGGACAGGGTAATAATTCACCCCTCCACTTT
>TRBV7-2|TRBJ1-4|NA|NA
CASSLGGKGSEKLFF
TGTGCCAGCAGCTTAGGGGGCAAGGGGAGTGAAAAACTGTTTTTT
>TRBV4-1|TRBJ1-1|few|NA
CASSQPGTTEAFF
TGCGCCAGCAGCCAACCAGGGACCACTGAAGCTTTCTTT
>TRBV2|TRBJ2-1|NA|NA
CASSEVWDLFF
TGTGCCAGCAGTGAAGTCTGGGATTTGTTCTTC
>TRBV6-1|TRBJ2-7|NA|NA
CASSEGRGTREQYF
TGTGCCAGCAGTGAGGGACGGGGGACAAGGGAGCAGTACTTC
>TRBV27|TRBJ2-7|NA|NA
CASSYSGLNYEQYF
TGTGCCAGCAGTTACTCTGGACTAAACTACGAGCAGTACTTC
>TRBV7-2|TRBJ1-2|NA|TRBD1
CASSRDRGMDGYTF
TGTGCCAGCAGCCGCGACAGGGGTATGGATGGCTACACCTTC
>TRBV9|TRBJ2-3|NA|NA
CASSVAQGVADTQYF
TGTGCCAGCAGCGTCGCTCAGGGTGTCGCAGATACGCAGTATTTT
>TRBV4-1|TRBJ2-1|NA|TRBD1
CASSQAQRAPGQPNNEQFF
TGCGCCAGCAGCCAAGCCCAAAGGGCTCCGGGACAGCCAAACAATGAGCAGTTCTTC
>TRBV18|TRBJ1-5|NA|NA
CASSPRGTQNQPQHF
TGTGCCAGCTCACCACGCGGGACACAAAATCAGCCCCAGCATTTT
>TRBV4-3|TRBJ2-2|many|TRBD2
CASSQSTSGANTGELFF
TGCGCCAGCAGCCAATCGACTAGCGGAGCAAATACCGGGGAGCTGTTTTTT
>TRBV6-2/TRBV6-3|TRBJ2-7|few|NA
CASSYPLTEADEQYF
TGTGCCAGCAGTTACCCACTCACGGAGGCAGACGAGCAGTACTTC
>TRBV20-1|TRBJ2-2|NA|NA
CSATQGSRGGELFF
TGCAGTGCTACCCAGGGGTCGCGGGGCGGGGAGCTGTTTTTT
>TRBV6-1|TRBJ2-7|NA|NA
CASSEIGGTSYEQYF
TGTGCCAGCAGTGAAATCGGCGGAACCTCCTACGAGCAGTACTTC
>TRBV6-2/TRBV6-3|TRBJ2-7|NA|NA
CASSYSKSGVEYEQYF
TGTGCCAGCAGTTACTCGAAATCGGGAGTAGAGTACGAGCAGTACTTC
>TRBV7-2|TRBJ2-1|few|NA
CASSLVAGHNEQFF
TGTGCCAGCAGCTTAGTGGCAGGCCACAATGAGCAGTTCTTC
>TRBV7-2|TRBJ2-7|few|NA
CASSLGIRALQRYF
TGTGCCAGCAGCTTAGGCATCCGGGCCCTGCAGCGGTACTTC
>TRBV2|TRBJ1-2|NA|NA
CASSGRNNYGYTF
TGTGCCAGCAGCGGACGGAATAACTATGGCTACACCTTC
>TRBV7-8|TRBJ1-1|few|NA
CASTLSRGNTEAFF
TGTGCCAGCACCTTATCGAGGGGTAACACTGAAGCTTTCTTT
>TRBV7-8|TRBJ1-1|few|TRBD1
CASSKNRGVTNTEAFF
TGTGCCAGCAGCAAAAACAGGGGGGTTACGAACACTGAAGCTTTCTTT
>TRBV7-2|TRBJ2-2|few|NA
CASSLATGRANTGELFF
TGTGCCAGCAGCTTAGCCACCGGACGGGCGAACACCGGGGAGCTGTTTTTT
>TRBV7-9|TRBJ2-5|few|NA
CASRPRGRQTQYF
TGTGCCAGCAGGCCTAGAGGGCGCCAGACCCAGTACTTC
>TRBV7-2|TRBJ2-2|NA|NA
CASRPGVYAGELFF
TGTGCCAGCAGGCCAGGGGTATACGCCGGGGAGCTGTTTTTT
>TRBV12-3/TRBV12-4|TRBJ2-2|NA|NA
CASSFSPGGGELFF
TGTGCCAGCAGTTTCAGCCCGGGTGGCGGGGAGCTGTTTTTT
>TRBV7-2|TRBJ2-1|NA|TRBD2
CASGLAGGPEQFF
TGTGCCAGCGGACTAGCGGGAGGGCCCGAGCAGTTCTTC
>TRBV10-3|TRBJ1-5|NA|NA
CAISESSGGRQPQHF
TGTGCCATCAGTGAGTCGAGTGGGGGGCGGCAGCCCCAGCATTTT
>TRBV6-5|TRBJ2-7|NA|TRBD2
CASSYGAGGLYF
TGTGCCAGCAGTTACGGAGCGGGAGGCCTGTACTTC
>TRBV7-2|TRBJ2-1|many|NA
CASSLVYNEQFF
TGTGCCAGCAGCTTAGTCTACAATGAGCAGTTCTTC
>TRBV4-2|TRBJ1-5|NA|NA
CASSQDGNPLRDQPQHF
TGTGCCAGCAGCCAAGATGGAAACCCACTTCGTGATCAGCCCCAGCATTTT
>TRBV7-9|TRBJ2-2|few|NA
CASSFSLDVTGELFF
TGTGCCAGCAGCTTTTCACTAGATGTTACCGGGGAGCTGTTTTTT
>TRBV12-3/TRBV12-4|TRBJ2-3|many|NA
CASSFKGGTDTQYF
TGTGCCAGCAGTTTCAAGGGAGGCACAGATACGCAGTATTTT
>TRBV6-5|TRBJ1-3|NA|NA
CASSPRSDISSGNTIYF
TGTGCCAGCAGCCCGAGGTCGGACATTTCCTCTGGAAACACCATATATTTT